The sequence of this T cell receptor beta chain was determined in a study of human T cells and chemical hapten exposure. Across the study: It was small differences in pooled library volume that mainly caused per-sample TCR yields to vary.

TCRdb used MiXCR to reprocess the RACE reads, holding one entry per CDR3 protein. The table has 99,000 or so distinct CDR3 sequences, roughly a tenth seen once. J gave up 2 bases and V 3 bases, and 9 bases lay outside the gene matches. CDR3 size: 16 residues. The germline gives CDR1 LGHDT, CDR2 YNNKEL (reference sequence). This clonotype was observed at least ten times. Time point specified: pre-sensitization, week 0. Treatment here: therapeutic diphenylcyclopropenone sensitization with weekly scalp DPC. This material consisted of whole blood, taken in connection with sensitization to the hapten diphenylcyclopropenone (DPC). This chain uses TRBV3-1 with TRBJ1-2, with 7 positions matching TRBD1. This TCR came from a woman aged 55-70 years with alopecia areata. Some clones in this sample may be carry-over from other donors' samples. The CDR3 region is CASSHPQGQRNYGYTF. CDR3 nucleotides: TGTGCCAGCAGCCACCCCCAGGGACAGCGGAACTATGGCTACACCTTC.